These 2 T cell receptor beta chains share one sample of origin, sequenced in a study of cytomegalovirus exposure and HLA in healthy donors. PCR employed 60 Vbeta and 13 Jbeta primers. Only in-frame clones appear in the TCRdb table, and some are missing; sequencing was by immunoSEQ multiplex PCR. The profile covers under 200,000 clones, with approximately 78% appearing a single time and approximately 0.8% taken by the ten largest. The sample taken for sequencing was PBMCs. All receptors come from a woman aged 18-29 years in good health and CMV-seronegative.

The genes are TRBV27 and TRBJ2-6, with TRBD2 as a possible D gene (6 bases). Germline CDR1 reads MNHEY; CDR2 reads SMNVEV (reference sequence). V was clipped by 4 bases and J by 0 bases, with 13 bases between them. CDR3 length: 17 amino acids. The CDR3 sequence: CASSSPGLPSGANVLTF. In DNA form, the CDR3 reads TGTGCCAGCAGTTCACCGGGACTTCCCTCTGGGGCCAACGTCCTGACTTTC.

The chain joins TRBV5-1 to TRBJ2-7; D is possibly TRBD2 (5 bases). V dropped 2 bases and J dropped 6 bases, with 9 bases sitting between them. This CDR3 has 12 residues. Germline V gene sequence: CDR1 SGHRS, CDR2 YFSETQ. The CDR3: CASSLLDSEQYF. The CDR3 nucleotides read TGCGCCAGCAGCTTACTAGATTCCGAGCAGTACTTC.